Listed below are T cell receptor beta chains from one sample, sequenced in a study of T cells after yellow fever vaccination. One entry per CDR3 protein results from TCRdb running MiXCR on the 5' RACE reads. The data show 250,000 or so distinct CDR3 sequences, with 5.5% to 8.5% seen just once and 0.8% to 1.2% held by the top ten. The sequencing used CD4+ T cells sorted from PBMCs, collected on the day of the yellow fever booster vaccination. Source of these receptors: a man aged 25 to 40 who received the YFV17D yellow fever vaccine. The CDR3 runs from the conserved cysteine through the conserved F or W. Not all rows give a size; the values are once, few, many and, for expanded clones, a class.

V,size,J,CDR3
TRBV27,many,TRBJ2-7,CASSRTALYEQYF
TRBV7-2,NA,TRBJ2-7,CPSSPEAGTYEQYF
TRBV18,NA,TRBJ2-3,CASSPQSTGSTGTQYF
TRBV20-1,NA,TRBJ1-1,CSARDQTAEAFF
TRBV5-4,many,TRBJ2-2,CASSLEGTGGELFF
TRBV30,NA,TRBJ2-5,CAWRRGTQSETQYF
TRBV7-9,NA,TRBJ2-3,CASSLVMVSPSTDTQYF
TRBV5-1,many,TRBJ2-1,CASSFSGSSYNEQFF
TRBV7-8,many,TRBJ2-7,CASSQGGSTYEQYF
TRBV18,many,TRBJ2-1,CASSPRPGRDRGFNEQFF
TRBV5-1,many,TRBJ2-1,CASSVGGYNEQFF
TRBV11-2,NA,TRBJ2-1,CASSLVPGLEQFF
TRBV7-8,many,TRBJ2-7,CASSLSFIGGEQYF
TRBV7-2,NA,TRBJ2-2,CASSSPFRTLNTGELFF
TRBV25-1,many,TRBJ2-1,CASSESGTTNEQFF
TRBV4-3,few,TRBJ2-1,CASSQGQFHEQFF
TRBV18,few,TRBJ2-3,CASSPQGKQADTQYF
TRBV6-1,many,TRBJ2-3,CASSAGRRYTDTQYF
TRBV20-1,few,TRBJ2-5,CSARDVGQGGTQYF
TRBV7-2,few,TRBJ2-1,CASIRGSSYNEQFF
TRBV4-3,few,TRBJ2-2,CASSQSINTGELFF
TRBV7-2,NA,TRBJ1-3,CASSSSPLSGNTIYF
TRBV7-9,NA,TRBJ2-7,CASSLAYGTEGDEQYF